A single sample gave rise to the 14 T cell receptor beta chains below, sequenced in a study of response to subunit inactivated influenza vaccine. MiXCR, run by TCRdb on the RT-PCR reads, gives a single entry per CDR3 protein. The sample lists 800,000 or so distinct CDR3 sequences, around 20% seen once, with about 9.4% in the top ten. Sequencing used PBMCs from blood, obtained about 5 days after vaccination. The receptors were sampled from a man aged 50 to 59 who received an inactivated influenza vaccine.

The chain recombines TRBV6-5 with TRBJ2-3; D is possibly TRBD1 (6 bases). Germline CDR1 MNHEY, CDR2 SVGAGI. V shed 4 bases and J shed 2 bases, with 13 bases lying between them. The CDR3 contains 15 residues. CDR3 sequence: CASSSLPGHTDTQYF. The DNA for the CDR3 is TGTGCCAGCAGTTCACTCCCGGGACACACAGATACGCAGTATTTT.

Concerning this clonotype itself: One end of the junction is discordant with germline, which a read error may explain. CDR3 amino acids: CASSQATQGLPLF. CDR3 coding DNA: TGCGCCAGCAGCCAAGCCACTCAGGGTCTACCCCTTTTT. The V and J genes are TRBV4-1 and TRBJ2-3; D is possibly TRBD1 (5 bases). This CDR3 spans 13 amino acids. Germline V gene sequence: CDR1 MGHRA, CDR2 YSYEKL.

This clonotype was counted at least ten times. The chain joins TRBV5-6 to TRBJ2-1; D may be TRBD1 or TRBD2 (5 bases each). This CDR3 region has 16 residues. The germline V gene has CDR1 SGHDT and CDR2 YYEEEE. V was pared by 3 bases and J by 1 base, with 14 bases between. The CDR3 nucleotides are TGTGCCAGCAGCTGGGGACCTCTCACTTCCTACAATGAGCAGTTCTTC. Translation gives CASSWGPLTSYNEQFF.

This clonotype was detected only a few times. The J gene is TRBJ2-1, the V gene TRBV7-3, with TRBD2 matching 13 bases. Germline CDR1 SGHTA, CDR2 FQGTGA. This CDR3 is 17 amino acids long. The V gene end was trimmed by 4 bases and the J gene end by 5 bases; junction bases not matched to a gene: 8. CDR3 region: CASSYGGLAGVHNEQFF. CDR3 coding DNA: TGTGCCAGCAGCTATGGCGGACTAGCGGGAGTTCACAATGAGCAGTTCTTC.

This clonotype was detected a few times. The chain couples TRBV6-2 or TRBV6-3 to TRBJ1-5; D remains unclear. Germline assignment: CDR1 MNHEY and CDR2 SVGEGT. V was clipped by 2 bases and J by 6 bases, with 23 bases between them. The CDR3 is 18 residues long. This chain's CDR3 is CASSYAPGLIRRSQPQHF. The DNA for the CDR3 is TGTGCCAGCAGTTACGCCCCGGGCCTCATACGTCGGTCTCAGCCCCAGCATTTT.

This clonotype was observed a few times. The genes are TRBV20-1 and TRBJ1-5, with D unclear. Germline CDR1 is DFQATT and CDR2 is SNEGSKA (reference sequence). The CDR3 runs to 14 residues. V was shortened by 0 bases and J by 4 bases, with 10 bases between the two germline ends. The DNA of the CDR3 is TGCAGTGCTAGAGATAAGCAGACGAATCAGCCCCAGCATTTT. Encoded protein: CSARDKQTNQPQHF.

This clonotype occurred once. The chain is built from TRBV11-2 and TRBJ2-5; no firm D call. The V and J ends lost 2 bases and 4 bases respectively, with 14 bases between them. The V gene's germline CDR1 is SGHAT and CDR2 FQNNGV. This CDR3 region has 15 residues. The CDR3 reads CASSLYGTKGETQYF. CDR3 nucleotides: TGTGCCAGCAGCTTATACGGCACCAAGGGAGAGACCCAGTACTTC.

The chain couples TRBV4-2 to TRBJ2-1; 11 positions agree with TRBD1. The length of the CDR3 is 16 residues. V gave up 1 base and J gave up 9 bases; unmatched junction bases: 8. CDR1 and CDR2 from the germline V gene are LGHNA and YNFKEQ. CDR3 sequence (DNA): TGTGCCAGCAGCCAAGGAGGGGGACAGGGGGTTTTTGAGCAGTTCTTC. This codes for CASSQGGGQGVFEQFF.

The CDR3 loop reads CASSETGLAKNIQYF. The DNA of the CDR3 is TGTGCCAGCAGTGAAACCGGTTTAGCCAAAAACATTCAGTACTTC. This chain uses TRBV5-6 with TRBJ2-4, with D unclear. CDR3 length: 15 residues. CDR1 is SGHDT and CDR2 is YYEEEE in the germline V gene. V was clipped by 5 bases and J by 0 bases, with 12 bases between them.

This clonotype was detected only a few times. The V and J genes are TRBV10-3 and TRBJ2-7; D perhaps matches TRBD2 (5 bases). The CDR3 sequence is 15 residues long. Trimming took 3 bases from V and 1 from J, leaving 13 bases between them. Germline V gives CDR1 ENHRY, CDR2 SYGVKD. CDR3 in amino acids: CAISDPPSISYEQYF. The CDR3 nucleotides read TGTGCCATCAGTGACCCCCCTAGCATTTCCTACGAGCAGTACTTC.

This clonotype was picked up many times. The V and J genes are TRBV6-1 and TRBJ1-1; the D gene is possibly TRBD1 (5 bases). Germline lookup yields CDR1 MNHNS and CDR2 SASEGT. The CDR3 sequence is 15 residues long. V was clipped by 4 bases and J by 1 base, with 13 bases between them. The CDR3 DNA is TGTGCCAGCAGTGCACGCAGGGCCGGGAACACTGAAGCTTTCTTT. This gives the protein CASSARRAGNTEAFF.

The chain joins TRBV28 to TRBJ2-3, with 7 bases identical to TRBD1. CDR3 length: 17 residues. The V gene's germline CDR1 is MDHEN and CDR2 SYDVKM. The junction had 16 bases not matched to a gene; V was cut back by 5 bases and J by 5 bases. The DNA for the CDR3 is TGTGCCAGCAGTCTATTCTACCCCAACGACAGGGAAGATACGCAGTATTTT. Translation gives CASSLFYPNDREDTQYF.

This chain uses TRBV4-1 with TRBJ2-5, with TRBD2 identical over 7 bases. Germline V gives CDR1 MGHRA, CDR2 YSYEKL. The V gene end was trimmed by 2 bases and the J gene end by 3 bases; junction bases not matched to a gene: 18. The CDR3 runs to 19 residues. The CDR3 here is CASSQPPPLTASGEETQYF. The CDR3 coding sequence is TGCGCCAGCAGCCAACCACCCCCCCTCACGGCTAGCGGAGAAGAGACCCAGTACTTC.

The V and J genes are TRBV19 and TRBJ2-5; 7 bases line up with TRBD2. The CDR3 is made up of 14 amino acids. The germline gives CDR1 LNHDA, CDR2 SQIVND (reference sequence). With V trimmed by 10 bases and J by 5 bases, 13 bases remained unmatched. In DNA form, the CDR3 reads TGTGCCACCGCGGGAGTCCCTCGCGGGGAGACCCAGTACTTC. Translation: CATAGVPRGETQYF.